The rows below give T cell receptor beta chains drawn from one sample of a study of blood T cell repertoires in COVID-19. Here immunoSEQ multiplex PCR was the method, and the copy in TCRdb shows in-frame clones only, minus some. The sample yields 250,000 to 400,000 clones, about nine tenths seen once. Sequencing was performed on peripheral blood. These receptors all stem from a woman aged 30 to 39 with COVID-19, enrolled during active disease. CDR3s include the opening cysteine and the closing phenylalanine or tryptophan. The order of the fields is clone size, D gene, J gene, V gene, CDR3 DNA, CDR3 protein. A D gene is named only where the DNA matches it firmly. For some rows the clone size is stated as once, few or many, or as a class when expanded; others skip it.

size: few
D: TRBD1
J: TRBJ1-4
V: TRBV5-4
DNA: TGTGCCAGCAGCCCGGGGGTAGGACAGGGAAATGAAAAACTGTTTTTT
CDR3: CASSPGVGQGNEKLFF

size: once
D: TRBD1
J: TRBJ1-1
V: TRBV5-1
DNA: TGCGCCAGCCAGGTATCAACGTACAGGGGGAACACTGAAGCTTTCTTT
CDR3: CASQVSTYRGNTEAFF

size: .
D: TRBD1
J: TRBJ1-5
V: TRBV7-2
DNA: TGTGCCAGCAGCTTAGCGGGACAGGGACTTCAGCCCCAGCATTTT
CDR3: CASSLAGQGLQPQHF

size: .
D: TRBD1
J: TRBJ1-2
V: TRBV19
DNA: TGTAGAAGAGGGACAGGCTCCCTGATCTATGATGGCTACACCTTC
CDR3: CRRGTGSLIYDGYTF

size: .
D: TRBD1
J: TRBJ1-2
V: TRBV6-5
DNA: TGTGCCAGCAGGAGGACAGGGTCCTATGGCTACACCTTC
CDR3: CASRRTGSYGYTF

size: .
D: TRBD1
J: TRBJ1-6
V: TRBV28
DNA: TGTGCCAGCACCCCGGACAGGGGGCGATCACCCCTCCACTTT
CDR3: CASTPDRGRSPLHF

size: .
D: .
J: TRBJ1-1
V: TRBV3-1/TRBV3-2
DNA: TGTGCCAGCAGCCAAGGAGGGGGGGCGGGCACTGAAGCTTTCTTT
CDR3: CASSQGGGAGTEAFF

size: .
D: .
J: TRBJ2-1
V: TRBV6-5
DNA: TGTGCCAGCAGTTACTATAGGGGGGGCTACAATGAGCAGTTCTTC
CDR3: CASSYYRGGYNEQFF

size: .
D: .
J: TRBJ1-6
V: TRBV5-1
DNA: TGCGCCAGCAGCCAAGTACAGGGAAGGGAATCACCCCTCCACTTT
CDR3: CASSQVQGRESPLHF

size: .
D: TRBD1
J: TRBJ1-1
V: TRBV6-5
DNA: TGTGCCAGCAGTTACACAGGGGGCACTGAAGCTTTCTTT
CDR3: CASSYTGGTEAFF